This T cell receptor beta chain emerged from a study of cytotoxic CD8 clonotypes in ibrutinib-treated CLL (TCRdb year 2021). As for the study more broadly: In this cohort, approximately 15 patients were treatment-naive and approximately twelve were relapsed/refractory, while some 17 had unmutated IGHV. Partial responses were observed in 24 patients and complete responses in 2; after a median follow-up of 68 months, remission was maintained in 14 patients and progression was observed in some twelve. The response samples were drawn at a median of approximately twelve months into treatment, with a range of roughly 6 to 40 months. On average, each sample had roughly 260,000 productive templates and 94,082 productive rearrangements. Longitudinal samples were available for about 30% of the roughly 86 trial participants. Cryopreserved peripheral blood mononuclear cells were obtained prior to treatment, at the time of response, and at either disease progression or sustained remission. All remission and progressive disease samples were collected while patients were still receiving ibrutinib.

For this clone: Which antigen it targets is not known. Per-nucleotide qualities are absent, and no much larger clonotype sits a single base away.

Taken from the germline V gene, the CDR1 and CDR2 loops are SGDLS and YYNGEE. Trimming removed 4 bases from V and 2 bases from J; the gene matches leave 9 bases unexplained. The CDR3 measures 16 amino acids from cysteine to phenylalanine. Of the read, only the CDR3 DNA is kept; its 48 bases are in frame from base 1. Each clonotype received, on average, 10x coverage in deep resolution sequencing performed on a MiSeq, where the target depth lay between 1 in 1 million and 1 in 200,000 T cells. The immunoSEQ hsTCRB Kit was used to generate the TCR beta libraries. In the source study's methods: Data were analyzed with ImmunoSEQ Data Assistant and ImmunoSEQ Analyzer, with V, D and J genes assigned per IMGT definitions. Clonality, with values ranging from 0 to 1, was calculated as one minus the normalized Shannon entropy of productive rearrangement frequencies. Only overrepresented clonotypes making up at least 0.05% of each patient's repertoire were included in the public clonotype analysis. Some 12 age-matched healthy donor repertoires from immuneACCESS served as clonality controls. TCRdb carries this immuneACCESS record with in-frame sequences only. Its versions omit some clonotypes, under half of them owing to an unresolved V gene in the studies checked, with the rest unexplained. That table supplies the V and J calls and clone size; D and trimming were determined from the DNA. Recorded for this sample are about 63,000 clones; approximately 57% of them occurred a single time. Jointly, the top ten make up 14% to 15% of the sample.

The label giving this sample's time point can be read as: 12 months on ibrutinib. For TCR beta library preparation, about 2 micrograms of genomic DNA were isolated from cryopreserved PBMCs. Longitudinal blood samples from CLL patients receiving ibrutinib monotherapy were subjected to high-throughput TCR beta sequencing. The patients took part in an open-label, single-center phase 2 trial of ibrutinib monotherapy. General study outcomes and caveats: Public clonotypes were rare and either shrank or stayed stable during treatment, and the rise in clonality at ibrutinib response reflected expansion of private clonotypes. An increase in clonality was observed at ibrutinib response, with clonality remaining stable during sustained remission and falling back toward baseline at progression. Sampling times were not matched between patients in sustained remission and patients whose disease was progressing, and lymph node repertoires were not examined. At baseline, clonality was higher than in age-matched healthy donors and showed a strong correlation with circulating CD8+ T-cell counts.

The source of this sequence is a human donor with chronic lymphocytic leukemia. The sequence is built from TRBV9 and TRBJ2-3, with 8 bases matching TRBD1. Specimen: PBMCs, collected after 12 months of ibrutinib treatment. The CDR3 in this case is CASSTRQGNPTDTQYF. The nucleotide sequence reads as follows: TGTGCCAGCAGCACCAGACAGGGGAACCCCACAGATACGCAGTATTTT.